This T cell receptor (beta chain) was sequenced for a study of T cells in Graves' hyperthyroidism and ophthalmopathy. It was RNA transcripts that yielded the amplified TCR beta CDR3 regions. RT-PCR in the first round (using the HTBI primer set) targeted the TCR CDR3. MiXCR, run by TCRdb on the multiplex PCR reads, gives a single entry per CDR3 protein. Counted here are 300,000 to 400,000 distinct CDR3 sequences, about 14% occurring once; the ten biggest clones make up around a fifth. This clonotype was detected ten times or more. This CDR3 has 15 residues. Germline loops: CDR1 MNHNS, CDR2 SASEGT. V gave up 6 bases and J gave up 0 bases; unmatched junction bases: 8.

Sequenced sample: blood. This rearrangement joins TRBV6-1 to TRBJ2-7; the match to TRBD1 covers 7 bases. The origin of this receptor is a woman aged 25-40 years with Graves' ophthalmopathy. CDR3 region: CASRRFGTVSYEQYF. CDR3 sequence (DNA): TGTGCCAGCAGACGATTCGGGACAGTCTCCTACGAGCAGTACTTC.